This entry concerns a single TCR beta chain. Its target is unknown. The sample comes from a study of vaccination effects on CD4 cells after COVID-19. Whole-study context: A median of 72 days separated the second dose and sampling.

The CDR3 spans 11 residues. The germline V and J ends were trimmed by 6 bases and 7 bases, with 9 bases remaining between them. CDR1 is SNHLY and CDR2 is FYNNEI in the germline V gene. Here immunoSEQ multiplex PCR was the method, and the copy in TCRdb shows in-frame clones only, minus some. Here the sample spans around 69,000 clones, around 85% being singletons. Findings and limits, study-wide: Vaccine-induced clones in healthy vaccinees cross-reacted with common cold coronaviruses in only 1 of 255 cases.

Following a roughly 9-day culture, CD4+ T cells were purified. Two-dose BNT162b2 or mRNA-1273 vaccination was given to participants. No vaccinee had earlier SARS-CoV-2 infection, and nucleocapsid antibodies were negative. Half-medium replacement with IL-2 medium occurred on days 3 and 7. This sequence originates from a human donor who received a COVID-19 vaccine. The chain carries TRBV2 and TRBJ1-2; no reliable D call. The sample was CD4+ T cells from PBMCs cultured without peptide, taken after COVID-19 vaccination. The CDR3 region has the DNA TGTGCCAGCAGCGCCGCGGGTGGCTACACCTTC. Amino acids: CASSAAGGYTF.